This TCR beta chain was sequenced in a study of T cells in tuberculosis. Here immunoSEQ multiplex PCR was the method, and the copy in TCRdb shows in-frame clones only, minus some. The sample carries more than 30,000 clones, roughly 93% recorded once. With 4 bases clipped from V and 3 bases from J, the junction kept 19 bases outside the gene matches. The CDR3 is 19 amino acids. Germline V gene sequence: CDR1 SGHKS, CDR2 YYEKEE (reference sequence). This receptor was taken from a donor aged 10 to 29 with latent tuberculosis or without tuberculosis infection. Some clones in this sample may be carry-over from other donors' samples. The chain is built from TRBV5-5 and TRBJ1-5, with 7 bases that match TRBD1. Material for sequencing was PBMCs. The CDR3 region is CASSRRAGGIGGPNQPQHF. CDR3 DNA: TGTGCCAGCAGCCGCAGGGCAGGGGGGATCGGGGGCCCCAATCAGCCCCAGCATTTT.